One sample yielded the 6 T cell receptor beta chains listed below, sequenced in a study of cytomegalovirus exposure and HLA in healthy donors. PCR involved 60 Vbeta and 13 Jbeta primers. Profiled with immunoSEQ multiplex PCR; TCRdb holds only in-frame clones, not every one. The sample shows about 180,000 clones, around 77% of them seen only once. Sample: PBMCs. The receptors shown here come from a man aged 55-75 years in good health and CMV-seronegative.

This rearrangement joins TRBV30 to TRBJ2-7, with 7 bases that match TRBD2. The CDR3 consists of 14 residues. Looked up from germline, CDR1 is GTSNPN and CDR2 is SVGIG (reference sequence). The ends lost 7 bases at V and 4 bases at J; junction bases unmatched: 13. In nucleotides, the CDR3 is TGTGCCTCCTCCCCGGGCTTCGGGGGGTACGAGCAGTACTTC. Translation gives CASSPGFGGYEQYF.

The J gene is TRBJ1-2, the V gene TRBV28; D gene uncertain. There are 12 residues in the CDR3. V lost 1 base, J lost 4 bases, and 4 bases lay in between. In germline, CDR1 is MDHEN, CDR2 SYDVKM. The CDR3 region is CASSLSLYGYTF. DNA of the CDR3: TGTGCCAGCAGTTTATCACTCTATGGCTACACCTTC.

The rearrangement links TRBV6-5 to TRBJ1-1, with D possibly TRBD1 on 5 matching bases. V was trimmed by 5 bases and J by 1 base, leaving 14 bases between them. The CDR3 totals 15 residues. From germline, CDR1 is MNHEY and CDR2 SVGAGI. For the CDR3, the DNA is TGTGCCAGCAGTCCCGGCAGGGTAACGAACACTGAAGCTTTCTTT. Encoded protein: CASSPGRVTNTEAFF.

The V and J genes are TRBV27 and TRBJ2-6; no firm D call. The CDR3 totals 13 residues. CDR1 and CDR2 (germline): MNHEY, SMNVEV (reference sequence). V was trimmed by 8 bases and J by 0 bases, leaving 5 bases between them. In DNA form, the CDR3 reads TGTGCCAGCTCAATCTCTGGGGCCAACGTCCTGACTTTC. This codes for CASSISGANVLTF.

V and J are TRBV7-8 and TRBJ2-1, with D possibly being TRBD2 (5 bases). CDR3 length: 14 residues. Trimming left V 5 bases short and J 4 bases short, with 12 bases between. Per germline, CDR1 SGHVS and CDR2 FQNEAQ. Here the CDR3 reads CASSPDYAYNEQFF. The CDR3 coding sequence is TGTGCCAGCAGCCCAGACTACGCTTACAATGAGCAGTTCTTC.

V gene TRBV4-1 combines with J gene TRBJ1-2; 7 bases fit TRBD1. Trimming removed 0 bases from V and 4 bases from J; junction bases left unmatched: 14. This CDR3 has 18 amino acids. CDR1 is MGHRA and CDR2 is YSYEKL in the germline V gene. CDR3 nucleotides: TGCGCCAGCAGCCAAGATCCGAAGGGGACAGCATTCTCCTATGGCTACACCTTC. Its protein product is CASSQDPKGTAFSYGYTF.